The 9 T cell receptor beta chains presented below share a single source sample, sequenced in a study of tumor-infiltrating lymphocytes in primary liver carcinoma. RNA and DNA were co-extracted from roughly 20-30 mg of unsorted bulk tissue. The researchers produced TCR beta cDNA from roughly 500 ng total RNA with a constant-region primer. Amplification in three nested multiplex PCR rounds with slightly modified ARM-PCR gave rise to TCR beta libraries. TRBV1-TRBV30 forward primers and a C-beta reverse primer were used in the first two PCR rounds, which each ran for about 10 cycles. TCRdb itself ran the multiplex PCR reads through MiXCR, one entry per CDR3 protein. The sample shows about 99,000 distinct CDR3 sequences, around three quarters of them seen only once. Sequences were obtained from liver tumor tissue from sampling region 5. This sample's subset: tumor region T5, tumor centre. Receptors were obtained from a woman aged 60 to 75 with primary liver carcinoma and hepatitis B virus infection.

This clonotype has a count of ten or more. The rearrangement uses TRBV10-2 and TRBJ2-7, with 10 nucleotides matching TRBD2. With V trimmed by 3 bases and J by 7 bases, 12 bases remained unmatched. The CDR3 spans 16 residues. Germline V lookup: CDR1 WSHSY, CDR2 SAAADI. The CDR3 region has the DNA TGCGCCAGCAGTGACCGCGCTTCAGCGGGAGGGCGTGAGCAGTACTTC. Protein product: CASSDRASAGGREQYF.

For this clonotype: The junction shows a germline mismatch at one end, possibly a read error. This rearrangement joins TRBV11-2 to TRBJ2-3, with 7 bases identical to TRBD2. In germline, CDR1 is SGHAT, CDR2 FQNNGV. This CDR3 is 17 amino acids long. The CDR3 here is CASSLDPGETSTDTLYF. In nucleotides, the CDR3 is TGTGCCAGCAGCTTAGATCCGGGGGAGACTAGCACAGATACGCTGTATTTT.

In its sample, this clonotype ranks as medium-sized. J is TRBJ1-1 and V is TRBV11-2; the match to TRBD1 covers 11 bases. This CDR3 is built from 17 residues. V shed 5 bases and J 3 bases; nucleotides not matched to a gene: 11. Germline V gene data show CDR1 as SGHAT and CDR2 as FQNNGV. This CDR3 is CASSRGQGAFLDTEAFF. The CDR3 region has the DNA TGTGCCAGCAGCCGTGGACAGGGGGCTTTCTTGGACACTGAAGCTTTCTTT.

This clonotype turned up a few times. The chain employs TRBV6-4 and TRBJ2-1, with 8 bases identical to TRBD2. After removal of 6 bases from V and 7 bases from J, the junction contained 11 bases not matched to a gene. This CDR3 has 15 amino acids. CDR1 is MRHNA, CDR2 SNTAGT, per germline. CDR3 in DNA: TGTGCCAGCAGCCGAACAGCGGGAGAAGGGAATGAGCAGTTCTTC. As protein: CASSRTAGEGNEQFF.

Regarding this clonotype: Germline and junction disagree at one end, which may indicate a read error. The rearrangement uses TRBV12-3 or TRBV12-4 and TRBJ2-3; perhaps D is TRBD1 or TRBD2 (5 bases each). The CDR3 extends over 16 amino acids. The CDR3 nucleotides read TGTGCCATCAGTACGGGGCTACAGTCACTTGGAGATATGCAGTATTTT. Translated: CAISTGLQSLGDMQYF.

A note on this clonotype: A much larger clone lies one base from this, so it may be a read error. Because it lacks the conserved phenylalanine or tryptophan at the end, this CDR3 is likely a read error. The chain is built from TRBV5-1 and TRBJ1-1; D is perhaps TRBD1 (6 bases). Trimming shortened V by 4 bases and J by 4 bases, and 23 bases separated the two germline ends. The V gene's germline CDR1 is SGHRS and CDR2 YFSETQ. The CDR3 sequence is 17 residues long. CDR3 nucleotides: TGCGCCAGCAGCCGTACTACAGGGAGGAATGCGGGCACTGAAGCTTTCTTA. Its protein is CASSRTTGRNAGTEAFL.

Worth noting for this clonotype: The junction differs from germline at one of its ends, possibly a read error. The rearrangement joins TRBV28 to TRBJ2-7; a possible D gene is TRBD1 (5 bases). Germline V gene lookup returns CDR1 MDHEN and CDR2 SYDVKM. This CDR3 is built from 14 residues. CDR3 bases: TGTGTCAGCAGTATTTCTTTAAGGGGCTACGAACAGTACTTC. This translates into CVSSISLRGYEQYF.

Note on this clonotype: A junction boundary mismatches the germline segment, possibly from a read error. This CDR3 reads CTSSYSGDPQPQHF. The DNA of the CDR3 is TGTACCAGCAGCTACTCGGGGGACCCTCAGCCCCAGCATTTT. V usage is TRBV6-6 and J usage is TRBJ1-5; tentatively, D is TRBD1 (5 bases). The CDR3 is 14 residues long. Germline-derived CDR1 and CDR2 are MNHNY and SVGAGI (reference sequence).

Points on this clonotype: One end of the junction varies from germline; a read error may be responsible. The chain couples TRBV10-2 to TRBJ2-1; TRBD1 matches 8 bases. Germline V CDR1 and CDR2: WSHSY, SAAADI. This CDR3 is 13 amino acids long. CDR3 DNA: TGTGCCAGCAGTGACAGGGGAGACAATGAGCAGTTCTTC. Protein sequence: CASSDRGDNEQFF.